This T cell receptor beta chain was identified in a study of blood T cell repertoires in COVID-19. Looking at the study overall: Sites in the United States, Italy and Spain provided acute and convalescent COVID-19 samples. PBMCs, B-cell-depleted T cells, or T cells provided the cDNA or gDNA that made up the material.

The method was immunoSEQ multiplex PCR; TCRdb's version includes in-frame clones alone and lacks a portion of them. The sample consists of around 260,000 clones, around 86% of them appearing once. Per germline, CDR1 MGHRA and CDR2 YSYEKL. Trimming took 3 bases from V and 5 from J; bases not matched to a gene: 2. The CDR3 has 13 amino acids. The sequence was collected from a woman in her forties who had recovered from COVID-19. The sequencing input was peripheral blood. J is TRBJ2-7 and V is TRBV4-1; 9 bases are shared with TRBD1. CDR3 in DNA: TGCGCCAGCAGCCATACAGGGGGCAACGAGCAGTACTTC. As protein: CASSHTGGNEQYF.